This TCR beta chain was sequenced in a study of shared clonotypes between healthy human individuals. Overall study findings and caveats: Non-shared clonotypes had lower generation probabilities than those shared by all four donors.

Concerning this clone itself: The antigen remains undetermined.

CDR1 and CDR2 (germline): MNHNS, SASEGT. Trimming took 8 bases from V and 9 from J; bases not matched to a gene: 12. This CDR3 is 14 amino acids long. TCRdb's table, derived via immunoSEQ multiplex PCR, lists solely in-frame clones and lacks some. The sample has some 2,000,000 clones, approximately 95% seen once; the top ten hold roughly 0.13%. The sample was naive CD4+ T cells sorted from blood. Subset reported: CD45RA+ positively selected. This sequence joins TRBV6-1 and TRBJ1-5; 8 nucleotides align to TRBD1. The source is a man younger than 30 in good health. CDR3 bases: TGTGCCAGCGGGGAACAGACAGGGGTAGGGCCCCAGCATTTT. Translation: CASGEQTGVGPQHF.